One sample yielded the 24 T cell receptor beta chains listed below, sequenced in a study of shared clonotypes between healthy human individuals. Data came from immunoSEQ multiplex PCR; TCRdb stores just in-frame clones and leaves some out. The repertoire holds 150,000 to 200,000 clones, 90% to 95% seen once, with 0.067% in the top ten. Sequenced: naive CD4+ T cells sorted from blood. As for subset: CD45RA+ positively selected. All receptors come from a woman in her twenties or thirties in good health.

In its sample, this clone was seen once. The DNA for the CDR3 is TGCGCCAGCACCCGGGGCTCCAGAGATACGCAGTATTTT. This sequence encodes CASTRGSRDTQYF. The chain combines TRBV10-1 with TRBJ2-3; D possibly matches TRBD1 or TRBD2 (5 bases each). Trimming removed 7 bases from V and 5 bases from J, with 13 bases in between. This CDR3 has 13 amino acids. The germline V gene has CDR1 WNHNN and CDR2 SYGVQD (reference sequence).

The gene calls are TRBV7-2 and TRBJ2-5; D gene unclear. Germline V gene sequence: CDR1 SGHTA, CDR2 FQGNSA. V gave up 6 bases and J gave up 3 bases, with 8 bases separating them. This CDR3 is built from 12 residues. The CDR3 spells CASSQVEETQYF. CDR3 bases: TGTGCCAGCAGTCAGGTGGAAGAGACCCAGTACTTC.

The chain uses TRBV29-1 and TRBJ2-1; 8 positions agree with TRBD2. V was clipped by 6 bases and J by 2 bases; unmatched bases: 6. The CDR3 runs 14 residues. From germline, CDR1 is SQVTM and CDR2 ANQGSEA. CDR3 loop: CSVAGGGTYNEQFF. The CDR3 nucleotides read TGCAGCGTCGCCGGGGGGGGAACCTACAATGAGCAGTTCTTC.

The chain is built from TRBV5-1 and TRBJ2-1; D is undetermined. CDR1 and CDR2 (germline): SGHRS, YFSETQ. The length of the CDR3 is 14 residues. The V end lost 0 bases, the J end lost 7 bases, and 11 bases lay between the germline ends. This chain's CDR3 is CASSLGLLGNEQFF. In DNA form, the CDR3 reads TGCGCCAGCAGCTTGGGACTCCTGGGAAATGAGCAGTTCTTC.

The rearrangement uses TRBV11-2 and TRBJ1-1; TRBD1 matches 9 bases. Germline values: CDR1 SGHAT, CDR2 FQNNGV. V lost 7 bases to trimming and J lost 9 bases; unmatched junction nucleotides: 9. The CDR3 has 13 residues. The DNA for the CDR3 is TGTGCCAGCAACGACCAGACAGGGGGGAAAGCTTTCTTT. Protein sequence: CASNDQTGGKAFF.

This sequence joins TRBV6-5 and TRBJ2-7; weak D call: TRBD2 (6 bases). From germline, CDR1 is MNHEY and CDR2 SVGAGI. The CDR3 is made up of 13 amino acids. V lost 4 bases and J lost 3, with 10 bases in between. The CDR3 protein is CASSLGGNYEQYF. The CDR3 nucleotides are TGTGCCAGCAGTTTAGGAGGGAACTACGAGCAGTACTTC.

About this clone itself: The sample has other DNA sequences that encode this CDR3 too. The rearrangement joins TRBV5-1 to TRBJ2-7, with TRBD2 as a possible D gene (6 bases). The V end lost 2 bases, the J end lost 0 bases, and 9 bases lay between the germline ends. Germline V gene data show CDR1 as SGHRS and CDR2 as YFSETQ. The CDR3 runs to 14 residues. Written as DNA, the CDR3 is TGCGCCAGCAGCTTAGGCGGGGACTCCTACGAGCAGTACTTC. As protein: CASSLGGDSYEQYF. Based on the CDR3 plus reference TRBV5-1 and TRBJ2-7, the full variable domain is KAGVTQTPRYLIKTRGQQVTLSCSPISGHRSVSWYQQTPGQGLQFLFEYFSETQRNKGNFPGRFSGRQFSNSRSEMNVSTLELGDSALYLCASSLGGDSYEQYFGPGTRLTVT.

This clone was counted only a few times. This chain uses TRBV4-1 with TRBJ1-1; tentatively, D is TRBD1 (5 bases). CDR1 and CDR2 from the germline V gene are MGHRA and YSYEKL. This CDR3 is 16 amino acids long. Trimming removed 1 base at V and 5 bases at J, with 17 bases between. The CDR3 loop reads CASSQAPRALWTEAFF. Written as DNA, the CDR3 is TGCGCCAGCAGCCAAGCACCCAGGGCCCTCTGGACTGAAGCTTTCTTT.

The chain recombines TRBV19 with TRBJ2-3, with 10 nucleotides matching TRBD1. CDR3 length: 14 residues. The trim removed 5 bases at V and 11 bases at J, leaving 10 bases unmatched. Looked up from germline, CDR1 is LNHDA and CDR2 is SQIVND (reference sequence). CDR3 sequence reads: CASSPRDRGKEQYF. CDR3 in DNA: TGTGCCAGTAGTCCCCGGGACAGGGGAAAGGAGCAGTATTTT.

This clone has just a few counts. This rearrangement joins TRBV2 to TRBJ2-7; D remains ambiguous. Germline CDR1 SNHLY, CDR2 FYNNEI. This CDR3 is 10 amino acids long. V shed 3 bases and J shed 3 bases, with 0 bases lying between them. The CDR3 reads CASSDYEQYF. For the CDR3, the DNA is TGTGCCAGCAGTGACTACGAGCAGTACTTC.

The CDR3: CASSLGTVNTGELFF. In nucleotides, the CDR3 is TGCGCCAGCAGTCTCGGGACCGTTAACACCGGGGAGCTGTTTTTT. V usage is TRBV10-1 and J usage is TRBJ2-2; either TRBD1 or TRBD2 may fit D (5 bases each). Trimming removed 5 bases from V and 2 bases from J, with 12 bases in between. Germline V gene data show CDR1 as WNHNN and CDR2 as SYGVQD (reference sequence). CDR3 size: 15 residues.

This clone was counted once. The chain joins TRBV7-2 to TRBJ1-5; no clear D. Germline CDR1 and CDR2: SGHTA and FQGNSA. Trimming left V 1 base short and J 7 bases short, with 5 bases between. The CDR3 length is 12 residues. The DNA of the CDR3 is TGTGCCAGCAGCTTAGACTACCAGCCCCAGCATTTT. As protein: CASSLDYQPQHF.

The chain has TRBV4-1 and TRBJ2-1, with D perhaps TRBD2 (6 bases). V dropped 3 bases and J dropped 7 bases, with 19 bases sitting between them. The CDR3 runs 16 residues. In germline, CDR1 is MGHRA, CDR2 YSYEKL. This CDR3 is CASSHDQLRLVNEQFF. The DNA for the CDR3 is TGCGCCAGCAGCCATGATCAGCTAAGACTAGTGAATGAGCAGTTCTTC.

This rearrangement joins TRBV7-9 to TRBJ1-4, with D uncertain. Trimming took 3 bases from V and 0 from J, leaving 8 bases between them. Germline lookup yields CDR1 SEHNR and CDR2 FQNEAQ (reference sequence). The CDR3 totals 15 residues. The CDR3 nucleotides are TGTGCCAGCAGCTTTGGACGGTCAACTAATGAAAAACTGTTTTTT. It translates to CASSFGRSTNEKLFF.

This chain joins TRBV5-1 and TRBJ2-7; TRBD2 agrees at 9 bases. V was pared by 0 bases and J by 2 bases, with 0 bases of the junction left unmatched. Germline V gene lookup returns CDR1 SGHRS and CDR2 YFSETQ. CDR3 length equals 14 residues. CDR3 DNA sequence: TGCGCCAGCAGCTTGGCTAGCGGGACCTACGAGCAGTACTTC. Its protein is CASSLASGTYEQYF.

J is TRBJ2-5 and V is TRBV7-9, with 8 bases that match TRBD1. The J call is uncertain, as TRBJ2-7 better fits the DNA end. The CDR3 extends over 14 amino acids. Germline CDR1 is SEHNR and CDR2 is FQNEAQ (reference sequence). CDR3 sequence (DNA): TGTGCCAGCAGCTCGGACAGGGAGAGCTACGAGCAGTACTTC. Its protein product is CASSSDRESYEQYF.

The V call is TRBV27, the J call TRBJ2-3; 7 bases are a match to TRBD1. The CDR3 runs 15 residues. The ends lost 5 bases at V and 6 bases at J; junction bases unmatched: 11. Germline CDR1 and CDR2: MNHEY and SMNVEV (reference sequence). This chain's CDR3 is CASSHGHFRGDTQYF. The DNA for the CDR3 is TGTGCCAGCAGTCACGGACACTTCAGGGGGGATACGCAGTATTTT.

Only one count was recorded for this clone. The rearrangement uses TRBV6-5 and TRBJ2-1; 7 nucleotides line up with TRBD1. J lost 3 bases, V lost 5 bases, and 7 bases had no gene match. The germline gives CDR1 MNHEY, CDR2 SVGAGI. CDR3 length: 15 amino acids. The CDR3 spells CASSLPGQNYNEQFF. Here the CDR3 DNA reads TGTGCCAGCAGTCTTCCGGGACAGAACTACAATGAGCAGTTCTTC.

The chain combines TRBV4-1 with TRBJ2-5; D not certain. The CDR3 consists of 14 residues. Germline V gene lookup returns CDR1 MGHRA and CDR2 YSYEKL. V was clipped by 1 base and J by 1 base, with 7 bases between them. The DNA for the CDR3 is TGCGCCAGCAGCCAAGTAATCGGCCAAGAGACCCAGTACTTC. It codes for CASSQVIGQETQYF.

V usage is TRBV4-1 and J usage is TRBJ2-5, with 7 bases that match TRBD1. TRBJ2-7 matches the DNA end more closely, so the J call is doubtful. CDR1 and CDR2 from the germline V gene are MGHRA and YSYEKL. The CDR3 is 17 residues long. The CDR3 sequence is CASSQAGTGANSYEQYF. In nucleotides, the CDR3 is TGCGCCAGCAGCCAAGCCGGAACAGGGGCAAATTCCTACGAGCAGTACTTC.

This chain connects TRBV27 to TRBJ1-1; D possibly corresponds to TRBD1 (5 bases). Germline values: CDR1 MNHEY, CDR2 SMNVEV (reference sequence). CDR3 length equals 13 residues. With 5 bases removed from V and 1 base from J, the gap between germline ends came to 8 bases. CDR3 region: CASSPQGNTEAFF. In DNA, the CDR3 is TGTGCCAGCAGTCCGCAGGGGAACACTGAAGCTTTCTTT.

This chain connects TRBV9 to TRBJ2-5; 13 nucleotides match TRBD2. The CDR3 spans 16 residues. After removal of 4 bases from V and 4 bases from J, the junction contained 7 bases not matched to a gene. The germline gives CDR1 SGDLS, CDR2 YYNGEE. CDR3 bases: TGTGCCAGCAGCCTAGGACTAGCGGGAGAAATAGAGACCCAGTACTTC. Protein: CASSLGLAGEIETQYF.

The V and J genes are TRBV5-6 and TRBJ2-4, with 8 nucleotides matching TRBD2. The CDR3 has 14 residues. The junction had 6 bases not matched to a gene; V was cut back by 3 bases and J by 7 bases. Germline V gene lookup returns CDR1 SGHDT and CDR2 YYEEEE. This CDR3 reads CASSWRAGENIQYF. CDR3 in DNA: TGTGCCAGCAGCTGGAGAGCGGGAGAGAACATTCAGTACTTC. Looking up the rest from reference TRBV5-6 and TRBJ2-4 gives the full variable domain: DAGVTQSPTHLIKTRGQQVTLRCSPKSGHDTVSWYQQALGQGPQFIFQYYEEEERQRGNFPDRFSGHQFPNYSSELNVNALLLGDSALYLCASSWRAGENIQYFGAGTRLSVL.

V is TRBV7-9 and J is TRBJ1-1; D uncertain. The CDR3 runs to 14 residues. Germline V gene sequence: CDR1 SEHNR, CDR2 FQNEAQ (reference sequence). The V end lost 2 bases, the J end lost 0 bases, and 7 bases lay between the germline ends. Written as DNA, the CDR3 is TGTGCCAGCAGCTTATCACAGTTGAACACTGAAGCTTTCTTT. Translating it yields CASSLSQLNTEAFF.